This record looks at one T cell receptor (beta chain) sequence and its context. With 4 bases clipped from V and 3 bases from J, the junction kept 9 bases outside the gene matches. CDR1 and CDR2 (germline): SGHDT, YYEEEE. The length of the CDR3 is 15 residues. TCRdb redid the calling of the PCR reads with MiXCR, one entry per CDR3 protein. The table lists about 510,000 distinct CDR3 sequences, about 25% of them singletons, with 0.7% to 0.9% in the top ten. This sample is drawn from a study of molecular identifiers for immune sequencing clone quantification. The sequenced sample was naive CD8+ T cells from blood, with Jurkat cell RNA spiked in. Subset meaning: FACS-sorted CD8+CD4-CCR7+CD45RA+ naive T cells. The source of this sequence is a human donor in good health. Some libraries in this study had Jurkat cell RNA spiked in. The chain uses TRBV5-6 and TRBJ2-7, with 8 positions matching TRBD1. CDR3 nucleotide sequence: TGTGCCAGCAGCCTGGACAGGGTCGGAGTCTACGAGCAGTACTTC. Its translation: CASSLDRVGVYEQYF.